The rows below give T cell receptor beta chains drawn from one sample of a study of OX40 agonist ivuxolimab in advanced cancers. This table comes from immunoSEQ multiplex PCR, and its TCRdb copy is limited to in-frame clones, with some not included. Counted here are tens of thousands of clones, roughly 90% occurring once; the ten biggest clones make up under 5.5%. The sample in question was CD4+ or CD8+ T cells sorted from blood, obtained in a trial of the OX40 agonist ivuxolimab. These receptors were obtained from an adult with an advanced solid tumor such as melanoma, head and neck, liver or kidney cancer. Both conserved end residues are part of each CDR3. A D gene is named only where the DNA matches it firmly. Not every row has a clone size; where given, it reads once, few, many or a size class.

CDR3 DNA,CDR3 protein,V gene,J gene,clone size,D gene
TGTGCCAGCACCCCGGGACAGGGGTGGGAAAATGAGCAGTTCTTC,CASTPGQGWENEQFF,TRBV6-1,TRBJ2-1,.,TRBD1
TGTGCCAGCAGCGTAGCGGGCGGGAGGGCCAATGAGCAGTTCTTC,CASSVAGGRANEQFF,TRBV9,TRBJ2-1,.,TRBD2
TGTGCCAGTAGTATAACCGGGGGACGGCGCTCTGGAAACACCATATATTTT,CASSITGGRRSGNTIYF,TRBV19,TRBJ1-3,.,.
TGTGCCACCAGCAGACTAGCGATAAACACCGGGGAGCTGTTTTTT,CATSRLAINTGELFF,TRBV15,TRBJ2-2,.,.
TGTGCCAGCAGCCAAGGGTGGATGTGGACAGATACGCAGTATTTT,CASSQGWMWTDTQYF,TRBV14,TRBJ2-3,.,.
TGTGCCAGCAAAGCCACCTCCTACGAGCAGTACTTC,CASKATSYEQYF,TRBV6-6,TRBJ2-7,.,.
TGTGCTAGTGGTTCAGCGGTACAGCGCCCAGATACGCAGTATTTT,CASGSAVQRPDTQYF,TRBV12-5,TRBJ2-3,once,.
TGCGCCAGCAGCCGGACAGGGGGAGGGGAAAAACTGTTTTTT,CASSRTGGGEKLFF,TRBV5-1,TRBJ1-4,.,TRBD1
TGTGCCAGCAGCCAAGACCGGGGGGGCTTGGCAGATACGCAGTATTTT,CASSQDRGGLADTQYF,TRBV5-4,TRBJ2-3,.,TRBD2
TGTGCCAGCAGCCCTCCGGGACAGGGGTCCGAGCAGTACTTC,CASSPPGQGSEQYF,TRBV6-1,TRBJ2-7,.,TRBD1
TGTGCCACAGGGGCAGGGGGCTCTGGAAACACCATATATTTT,CATGAGGSGNTIYF,TRBV6-9,TRBJ1-3,.,TRBD1
TGTGCCAGCAGGACTAGCGGAGAAGAGACCCAGTACTTC,CASRTSGEETQYF,TRBV27,TRBJ2-5,.,TRBD2
TGTGCCAGCAGGAGGGACTCGAACTCCTACAATGAGCAGTTCTTC,CASRRDSNSYNEQFF,TRBV6-1,TRBJ2-1,.,.
TGTGCCAGCAGCCCATCGACAGAGAACACTGAAGCTTTCTTT,CASSPSTENTEAFF,TRBV9,TRBJ1-1,.,.
TGTGCCAGCGGAGGGGGCAGGCATAGCAATCAGCCCCAGCATTTT,CASGGGRHSNQPQHF,TRBV25-1,TRBJ1-5,.,TRBD1
TGTGCCAGCAGTGAAGAGGGCAGGGGGCGAAAGTACCAAGAGACCCAGTACTTC,CASSEEGRGRKYQETQYF,TRBV2,TRBJ2-5,.,TRBD1
TGTGCCAGCAGCGGGAGAGGACAGGGATGGGGCTACACCTTC,CASSGRGQGWGYTF,TRBV7-9,TRBJ1-2,.,TRBD1
TGTGCCAGCAGTGTTACAACCTACGAGCAGTACTTC,CASSVTTYEQYF,TRBV2,TRBJ2-7,once,.
TGTGCCAGCAGCTTGGACCCGGGACTAGCGGGGGGATACGAGCAGTACTTC,CASSLDPGLAGGYEQYF,TRBV5-4,TRBJ2-7,.,TRBD2
TGTGCCAGCAGCCGCGACCCGGGACAGGGGGGCACTAATGAAAAACTGTTTTTT,CASSRDPGQGGTNEKLFF,TRBV5-4,TRBJ1-4,once,TRBD1
TGCGCCAGCACCCCGCCCGGGGGGGACGAAGCTTTCTTT,CASTPPGGDEAFF,TRBV23-1,TRBJ1-1,.,.
TGCGCCAGCAGCTTAGACGGGGTCGGGAGGCCCCAGCATTTT,CASSLDGVGRPQHF,TRBV5-1,TRBJ1-5,.,.
TGTGCCAGCAGGAGTCTCTCGGAGACCCAGTACTTC,CASRSLSETQYF,TRBV2,TRBJ2-5,.,.
TGTGCCAGCAGCCCAGGGACGACGAACACCGGGGAGCTGTTTTTT,CASSPGTTNTGELFF,TRBV28,TRBJ2-2,once,.
TGTGCCAGCAGTTTAAAGGAATTAGGGGCTAGCGGAACCTACGAGCAGTACTTC,CASSLKELGASGTYEQYF,TRBV27,TRBJ2-7,.,TRBD2
TGTGCCAGCAGCTTTGCGGGGCCGCAGAACACTGAAGCTTTCTTT,CASSFAGPQNTEAFF,TRBV11-3,TRBJ1-1,.,.
TGTGCCAGCAGTCCGGGGGCCCAAGAGACCCAGTACTTC,CASSPGAQETQYF,TRBV7-3,TRBJ2-5,.,.
TGTGCCATCCGGAGGGAGGCAGACACTGAAGCTTTCTTT,CAIRREADTEAFF,TRBV10-3,TRBJ1-1,.,.
TGTGCCAGCAGCTTAACGGGAGGCTCCACAGATACGCAGTATTTT,CASSLTGGSTDTQYF,TRBV7-9,TRBJ2-3,.,TRBD2
TGTGCCAGCAAGGGGACTAGCGGGTCAGATACGCAGTATTTT,CASKGTSGSDTQYF,TRBV11-3,TRBJ2-3,.,TRBD2
TGTGCCAGCAGTGAAGATTCGTCTATTACTAACTATGGCTACACCTTC,CASSEDSSITNYGYTF,TRBV25-1,TRBJ1-2,.,.
TGTGCCAGTAGTATCGACCTACGGGGGACTGAAGCTTTCTTT,CASSIDLRGTEAFF,TRBV19,TRBJ1-1,.,.
TGCAGCGTCCGGGGACACGGGGTAAATCAGCCCCAGCATTTT,CSVRGHGVNQPQHF,TRBV29-1,TRBJ1-5,.,.
TGTGCCAGCAGTCCGCGGGGGTCGGGTGAAAAACTGTTTTTT,CASSPRGSGEKLFF,TRBV2,TRBJ1-4,.,.
TGTGCCAGCAGCGGACAGGGTAGTCAGCCCCAGCATTTT,CASSGQGSQPQHF,TRBV6-6,TRBJ1-5,once,TRBD1
TGTGCCAGCAGTTCCGTCCAGGGGGGGGGCGCAGATACGCAGTATTTT,CASSSVQGGGADTQYF,TRBV27,TRBJ2-3,.,.
TGCGCCAGCAGCCCGACAGGAAAGAAGCAGTTCTTC,CASSPTGKKQFF,TRBV5-1,TRBJ2-1,.,.
TGTGCCTGGATTCACAATCAGCCCCAGCATTTT,CAWIHNQPQHF,TRBV30,TRBJ1-5,.,.
TGTGCCAGCAGTCTCCGGACAGGGAGAATCGCCGGGGCCAACGTCCTGACTTTC,CASSLRTGRIAGANVLTF,TRBV28,TRBJ2-6,.,TRBD1
TGCGCTTCGATGGCGGGCTCTGGGGCCAACGTCCTGACTTTC,CASMAGSGANVLTF,TRBV5-1,TRBJ2-6,.,.
TGTGCCAGCAGTGAAACTAGCGGGGAGCAGTACTTC,CASSETSGEQYF,TRBV2,TRBJ2-7,.,TRBD2
TGTGCCAGCAGCAGCCTTACAGGGGGCCAAGAGACCCAGTACTTC,CASSSLTGGQETQYF,TRBV27,TRBJ2-5,.,TRBD1
TGTGCCAGCAGTTTAGAGGGCCAGTCTTATAATTCACCCCTCCACTTT,CASSLEGQSYNSPLHF,TRBV27,TRBJ1-6,.,.
TGTGCCAGCACCCGGGACAGTTTTTATGGCTACACCTTC,CASTRDSFYGYTF,TRBV6-5,TRBJ1-2,.,TRBD1
TGTGCCAGCAGCCCGGGGTCCCCCGCTAGCGGGAGGATATGGGAGCAGTTCTTC,CASSPGSPASGRIWEQFF,TRBV13,TRBJ2-1,.,TRBD2
TGTGCCAGCTTGGGACTAGCCAACACAGATACGCAGTATTTT,CASLGLANTDTQYF,TRBV2,TRBJ2-3,.,TRBD2
TGTGCCAGCAGCTTAGGCCGGACTAGCGGCCAGTCCTACGAGCAGTACTTC,CASSLGRTSGQSYEQYF,TRBV11-2,TRBJ2-7,once,TRBD2
TGCGCCAGCAGCTTGGAAGTACTAGAGTACAATGAGCAGTTCTTC,CASSLEVLEYNEQFF,TRBV5-1,TRBJ2-1,.,.
TGTGCCAGCAACTCCGGACAGGGGCCCAATCAGCCCCAGCATTTT,CASNSGQGPNQPQHF,TRBV6-6,TRBJ1-5,.,TRBD1
TGTGCCAGCTCACCGCCGTTACCGGGACAGACGGATGGCTACACCTTC,CASSPPLPGQTDGYTF,TRBV18,TRBJ1-2,.,TRBD1
TGTGCCAGCAGTTTAAAGGCAGGCGGAGCTGAAGCTTTCTTT,CASSLKAGGAEAFF,TRBV6-5,TRBJ1-1,.,.
TGTGCCAGCAGCTCCGGGGGTAGCGGGGCCAGAAGCACAGATACGCAGTATTTT,CASSSGGSGARSTDTQYF,TRBV11-3,TRBJ2-3,.,TRBD2
TGTGCCAGCAGCGTATCCGGGACTAGCGAAGAGACCCAGTACTTC,CASSVSGTSEETQYF,TRBV9,TRBJ2-5,once,TRBD2